This T cell receptor beta chain was sequenced for a study of cytomegalovirus exposure and HLA in healthy donors. Study information: Within the Caucasian-associated ancestry cluster were around 81% of the roughly 400 genotyped donors.

PCR amplification relied on 60 Vbeta primers (plus 13 Jbeta primers). Some clones are missing from TCRdb's copy, which holds only in-frame ones; the method was immunoSEQ multiplex PCR. Counted here are tens of thousands of clones, under 80% occurring once; the ten biggest clones make up approximately 15%. As to this clone: The target antigen is unknown.

General observations from the study: Sequencing likely caused a cluster of highly shared sequence variants. Prediction of most subjects' HLA-A and HLA-B alleles by TCR beta sequences was reportedly accurate.

Sequencing input: PBMCs. This clonotype was obtained from a male donor in good health and CMV-seropositive.

This chain's CDR3 is CASRTGQGKPEAFF. The CDR3 coding sequence is TGTGCCAGTAGGACGGGACAGGGAAAACCTGAAGCTTTCTTT. The genes are TRBV19 and TRBJ1-1, with 9 bases identical to TRBD1. Germline loops: CDR1 LNHDA, CDR2 SQIVND (reference sequence). The CDR3 contains 14 residues. V lost 6 bases to trimming and J lost 6 bases; unmatched junction nucleotides: 8.